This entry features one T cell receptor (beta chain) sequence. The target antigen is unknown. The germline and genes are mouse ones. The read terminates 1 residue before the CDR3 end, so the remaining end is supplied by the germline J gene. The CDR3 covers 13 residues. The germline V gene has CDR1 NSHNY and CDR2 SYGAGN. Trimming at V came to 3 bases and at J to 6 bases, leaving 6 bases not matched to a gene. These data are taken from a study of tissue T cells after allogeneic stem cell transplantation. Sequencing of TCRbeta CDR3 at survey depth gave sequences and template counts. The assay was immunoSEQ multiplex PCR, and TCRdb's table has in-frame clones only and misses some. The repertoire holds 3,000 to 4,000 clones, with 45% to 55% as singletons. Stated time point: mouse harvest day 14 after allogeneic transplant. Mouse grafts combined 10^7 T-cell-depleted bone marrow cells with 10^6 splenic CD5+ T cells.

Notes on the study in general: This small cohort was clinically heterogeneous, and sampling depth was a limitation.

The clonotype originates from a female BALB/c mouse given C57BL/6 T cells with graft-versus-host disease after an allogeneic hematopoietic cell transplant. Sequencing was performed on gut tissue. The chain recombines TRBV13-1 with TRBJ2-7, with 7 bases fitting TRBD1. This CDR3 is CASSAGTVFEQYF. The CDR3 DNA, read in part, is TGTGCCAGCAGTGCCGGGACAGTCTTTGAACAGTAC.